These 25 T cell receptor beta chains came from one sample sequenced in a study of shared clonotypes between healthy human individuals. Produced via immunoSEQ multiplex PCR; TCRdb's table is partial and in-frame only. The sample comprises 2,100,000 or so clones, about 94% of which are singletons, and approximately 0.13% rests with the top ten. The sequencing input was naive CD4+ T cells sorted from blood. Subset indicated: CD45RA+ positively selected. These receptors were obtained from a young man in good health.

The chain uses TRBV30 and TRBJ1-2; a weak D match, TRBD1 (6 bases). Germline loops: CDR1 GTSNPN, CDR2 SVGIG (reference sequence). With 5 bases removed from V and 3 bases from J, the gap between germline ends came to 13 bases. The CDR3 runs to 13 residues. In DNA form, the CDR3 reads TGTGCCTGGGCTTCGGACAGCTACTATGGCTACACCTTC. It specifies CAWASDSYYGYTF.

V is TRBV10-1 and J is TRBJ1-1; 8 bases fit TRBD1. The CDR3 has 13 amino acids. Germline assignment: CDR1 WNHNN and CDR2 SYGVQD (reference sequence). With 10 bases clipped from V and 7 bases from J, the junction kept 11 bases outside the gene matches. CDR3 nucleotide sequence: TGCGCCACCTCGGGACAGGAGTGGGATGAAGCTTTCTTT. Amino acid sequence: CATSGQEWDEAFF.

The chain carries TRBV5-1 and TRBJ2-3; 10 bases align to TRBD1. Germline V gene lookup returns CDR1 SGHRS and CDR2 YFSETQ. The CDR3 covers 15 residues. V was pared by 5 bases and J by 6 bases, with 9 bases of the junction left unmatched. CDR3 bases: TGCGCCAGCAGTCACCGGGACAGGGGTGGCGATACGCAGTATTTT. Encoded protein: CASSHRDRGGDTQYF.

CDR3 amino acids: CASSSQETQYF. CDR3 bases: TGTGCCAGCAGTTCTCAGGAGACCCAGTACTTC. The chain is built from TRBV28 and TRBJ2-5; D is unclear. V lost 4 bases, J lost 5 bases, and 5 bases lay in between. Germline values: CDR1 MDHEN, CDR2 SYDVKM. The CDR3 has 11 amino acids.

The count of this clone is one. The genes are TRBV7-9 and TRBJ2-5; 7 bases fit TRBD1. This CDR3 has 15 residues. J gave up 1 base and V 5 bases, and 7 bases lay outside the gene matches. Germline loops: CDR1 SEHNR, CDR2 FQNEAQ (reference sequence). The CDR3: CASSRDSPTQETQYF. The CDR3 coding sequence is TGTGCCAGCAGCCGGGACAGTCCTACCCAAGAGACCCAGTACTTC.

The chain recombines TRBV4-1 with TRBJ2-1, with 10 bases fitting TRBD2. There are 18 residues in the CDR3. Losses at the gene ends were 0 bases for V and 3 bases for J; bases not matched to a gene: 8. Germline V gene lookup returns CDR1 MGHRA and CDR2 YSYEKL. The chain's CDR3 is CASSQDEASGRHYNEQFF. The CDR3 nucleotides are TGCGCCAGCAGCCAAGATGAGGCTAGCGGGAGACACTACAATGAGCAGTTCTTC.

V and J are TRBV7-9 and TRBJ2-7; 13 bases are a match to TRBD2. The CDR3 runs to 17 residues. After removal of 5 bases from V and 9 bases from J, the junction contained 16 bases not matched to a gene. From germline, CDR1 is SEHNR and CDR2 FQNEAQ (reference sequence). The CDR3 DNA follows: TGTGCCAGCAGCCCCGCCCCGGGACTAGCGGGGTTTTTCGGGCAGTACTTC. Translating it yields CASSPAPGLAGFFGQYF.

The chain links TRBV28 to TRBJ2-3; 13 nucleotides agree with TRBD2. Germline V gene sequence: CDR1 MDHEN, CDR2 SYDVKM. Trimming took 4 bases from V and 6 from J; bases not matched to a gene: 7. CDR3 length: 16 amino acids. The CDR3 region has the DNA TGTGCCAGCAGTTCAAGACTAGCGGGGGGCATGGATACGCAGTATTTT. Translating gives CASSSRLAGGMDTQYF.

The genes are TRBV18 and TRBJ2-3; the D gene could be TRBD1 or TRBD2 (5 bases each). Deletions cut 0 bases from V and 5 bases from J, with 18 bases between. CDR3 size: 17 residues. The germline V gene encodes CDR1 KGHSH and CDR2 LQKENI. DNA for the CDR3: TGTGCCAGCTCACCACCCGGGGCAGCCCCCGCCGTAGATACGCAGTATTTT. It codes for CASSPPGAAPAVDTQYF.

This rearrangement joins TRBV18 to TRBJ1-6; D may be TRBD1 (5 bases). Germline CDR1 is KGHSH and CDR2 is LQKENI. Trimming shortened V by 1 base and J by 9 bases, and 13 bases separated the two germline ends. The CDR3 runs 15 residues. The CDR3 DNA sequence: TGTGCCAGCTCACCACTGCAGGGCATGGCTTCACCCCTCCACTTT. It encodes CASSPLQGMASPLHF.

V usage is TRBV2 and J usage is TRBJ2-5; D ambiguous. V was shortened by 7 bases and J by 5 bases, with 17 bases between the two germline ends. The germline CDR1 and CDR2 sequences are SNHLY and FYNNEI. This CDR3 comprises 14 residues. This CDR3 is CASTLYGPGETQYF. CDR3 DNA: TGTGCCAGCACCCTATATGGACCTGGGGAGACCCAGTACTTC.

The chain recombines TRBV11-2 with TRBJ1-2; 10 bases match TRBD1. With 4 bases clipped from V and 5 bases from J, the junction kept 7 bases outside the gene matches. Germline CDR1 SGHAT, CDR2 FQNNGV. This CDR3 comprises 15 residues. CDR3 region: CASSSLKGQGYGYTF. In DNA, the CDR3 is TGTGCCAGCAGCTCTCTTAAGGGACAGGGGTATGGCTACACCTTC.

The chain joins TRBV11-2 to TRBJ1-1, with TRBD1 matching 9 bases. V lost 1 base to trimming and J lost 8 bases; unmatched junction nucleotides: 5. Germline V CDR1 and CDR2: SGHAT, FQNNGV. This CDR3 region has 14 residues. The CDR3 sequence is CASSLVQGAREAFF. CDR3 bases: TGTGCCAGCAGCTTAGTACAGGGGGCCAGAGAAGCTTTCTTT.

The rearrangement joins TRBV6-5 to TRBJ1-4; D is unresolved. CDR1 and CDR2 (germline): MNHEY, SVGAGI. The CDR3 is 15 amino acids. V lost 0 bases, J lost 8 bases, and 13 bases lay in between. In DNA form, the CDR3 reads TGTGCCAGCAGTTACTCGCCACATAATGGAGAAAAACTGTTTTTT. This translates into CASSYSPHNGEKLFF.

The rearrangement joins TRBV28 to TRBJ1-5; weak D call: TRBD1 (6 bases). Trimming shortened V by 6 bases and J by 1 base, and 10 bases separated the two germline ends. The CDR3 runs to 14 residues. CDR1 and CDR2 (germline): MDHEN, SYDVKM. The CDR3 loop is CASSSTGSNQPQHF. Written as DNA, the CDR3 is TGTGCCAGCAGCTCCACAGGGAGCAATCAGCCCCAGCATTTT.

Comment on this clone: The sample carries other DNA sequences with the same CDR3. This chain uses TRBV18 with TRBJ2-5; D is perhaps TRBD2 (5 bases). Trimming cost V 6 bases and J 2 bases, with 10 bases left between them. This CDR3 region has 13 residues. CDR1 and CDR2 from the germline V gene are KGHSH and LQKENI. This chain's CDR3 is CASSRGSQETQYF. The CDR3 coding sequence is TGTGCCAGCTCGCGCGGGTCTCAAGAGACCCAGTACTTC.

The chain couples TRBV5-1 to TRBJ2-3; D is unresolved. This CDR3 has 14 residues. V was cut by 0 bases and J by 4 bases, with 9 bases left in between. Germline loops: CDR1 SGHRS, CDR2 YFSETQ. The CDR3 sequence is CASSLVGPPDTQYF. In nucleotides, the CDR3 is TGCGCCAGCAGCTTGGTCGGCCCACCAGATACGCAGTATTTT.

J is TRBJ1-2 and V is TRBV7-9; 7 bases fit TRBD1. The CDR3 totals 13 residues. The germline V gene has CDR1 SEHNR and CDR2 FQNEAQ (reference sequence). The V and J ends lost 2 bases and 6 bases, in that order; junction bases with no gene match: 3. The CDR3 region is CASSLRGGDGYTF. The CDR3 DNA reads TGTGCCAGCAGCTTAAGAGGGGGCGATGGCTACACCTTC. Full variable domain (outside the CDR3, taken from reference TRBV7-9 and TRBJ1-2): DTGVSQNPRHKITKRGQNVTFRCDPISEHNRLYWYRQTLGQGPEFLTYFQNEAQLEKSRLLSDRFSAERPKGSFSTLEIQRTEQGDSAMYLCASSLRGGDGYTFGSGTRLTVV.

Of note for this clone: Other nucleotide sequences from this sample produce the same CDR3. V usage is TRBV5-1 and J usage is TRBJ1-2; D perhaps matches TRBD1 (6 bases). From germline, CDR1 is SGHRS and CDR2 YFSETQ. The CDR3 has 13 residues. Between the trimmed V and J ends, which lost 1 base and 2 bases, there was a span of 6 bases. CDR3 DNA sequence: TGCGCCAGCAGCTTGCAGGGGAACTATGGCTACACCTTC. Amino acid sequence: CASSLQGNYGYTF.

J is TRBJ1-4 and V is TRBV5-1, with TRBD1 identical over 9 bases. This CDR3 region has 15 residues. Unmatched junction bases numbered 8, after V lost 4 bases and J lost 7 bases. Germline CDR1 and CDR2: SGHRS and YFSETQ. In DNA, the CDR3 is TGCGCCAGCAGCAAAACCGGGACAGGGACTGAAAAACTGTTTTTT. Protein product: CASSKTGTGTEKLFF.

This clone has just a few counts. The chain uses TRBV6-5 and TRBJ1-2; D unresolved. This CDR3 is 11 amino acids long. The ends were cut back, 6 bases at V and 8 bases at J, with 10 bases in the middle. The germline V gene encodes CDR1 MNHEY and CDR2 SVGAGI. The CDR3 here is CASRHTLGYTF. The CDR3 region has the DNA TGTGCCAGCAGGCACACACTGGGCTACACCTTC.

The chain employs TRBV6-5 and TRBJ1-1, with 7 bases matching TRBD1. The CDR3 runs 14 residues. The J segment lost 7 bases and the V segment lost 7 bases, leaving 12 bases of the junction unmatched. CDR1 MNHEY and CDR2 SVGAGI come from the germline V gene. The CDR3 DNA reads TGTGCCAGCACCAACAGGAAAGGGACAGTTGAAGCTTTCTTT. It yields the protein CASTNRKGTVEAFF.

The CDR3 nucleotides read TGTGCCTGGAGTGAGGGGAACTACGAGCAGTACTTC. This translates into CAWSEGNYEQYF. The V call is TRBV30, the J call TRBJ2-5, with D possibly TRBD1 on 5 matching bases. The DNA end is a closer match to TRBJ2-7, so the J assignment may be wrong. The CDR3 loop spans 12 amino acids. The V gene's germline CDR1 is GTSNPN and CDR2 SVGIG (reference sequence).

The chain recombines TRBV10-3 with TRBJ2-1; 8 bases are a match to TRBD2. Per germline, CDR1 ENHRY and CDR2 SYGVKD. With V trimmed by 3 bases and J by 8 bases, 15 bases remained unmatched. The CDR3 has 17 amino acids. The CDR3 region is CAISDLAGRSTDDEQFF. Here the CDR3 DNA reads TGTGCCATCAGTGATTTAGCGGGGCGCTCAACGGACGATGAGCAGTTCTTC.

The V call is TRBV2, the J call TRBJ2-2; TRBD1 is a possible D gene (6 bases). In germline, CDR1 is SNHLY, CDR2 FYNNEI. The CDR3 contains 14 residues. The germline V and J ends were trimmed by 4 bases and 3 bases, with 9 bases remaining between them. CDR3 residues: CASSVGADTGELFF. DNA for the CDR3: TGTGCCAGCAGTGTGGGGGCTGACACCGGGGAGCTGTTTTTT.